The 4 T cell receptor beta chains in this list originate from one sample, sequenced in a study of T cell changes during pregnancy in multiple sclerosis. TCRdb keeps only in-frame clones here, not all; method: immunoSEQ multiplex PCR. The profile shows 55,000 or so clones, around 92% of them singletons. The source was CD4+ T cells from peripheral blood mononuclear cells, collected after pregnancy. Receptor source: a female donor in good health, enrolled as a control in a pregnancy study.

J is TRBJ2-7 and V is TRBV19, with a weak D call TRBD2 (5 bases). This CDR3 spans 14 amino acids. The V gene lost 7 bases and the J gene lost 6 bases, with 19 bases spanning the gap. Germline V lookup: CDR1 LNHDA, CDR2 SQIVND (reference sequence). The CDR3 loop reads CASTEAGVEGEQYF. The CDR3 DNA is TGTGCCAGTACCGAGGCTGGGGTCGAGGGCGAGCAGTACTTC. The entire variable domain, with the rest obtained from reference TRBV19 and TRBJ2-7, is as follows: DGGITQSPKYLFRKEGQNVTLSCEQNLNHDAMYWYRQDPGQGLRLIYYSQIVNDFQKGDIAEGYSVSREKKESFPLTVTSAQKNPTAFYLCASTEAGVEGEQYFGPGTRLTVT.

The rearrangement joins TRBV25-1 to TRBJ2-2; a weak D match, TRBD1 (6 bases). Trimming left V 10 bases short and J 2 bases short, with 14 bases between. Germline V gene data show CDR1 as MGHDK and CDR2 as SYGVNS. The CDR3 consists of 14 residues. The CDR3 reads CATQDSPNTGELFF. The CDR3 bases are TGTGCCACACAGGACAGCCCTAACACCGGGGAGCTGTTTTTT.

This chain connects TRBV4-3 to TRBJ1-2, with D possibly being TRBD1 (5 bases). Germline V CDR1 and CDR2: LGHNA, YSLEER. The CDR3 consists of 15 residues. Deletions cut 0 bases from V and 5 bases from J, with 13 bases between. CDR3 DNA sequence: TGCGCCAGCAGCCAAGAGGGAAACGGGGGGTATGGCTACACCTTC. Its protein product is CASSQEGNGGYGYTF.

V is TRBV5-1 and J is TRBJ2-1; D is uncertain. The CDR3 covers 12 residues. V lost 5 bases and J lost 8, with 11 bases in between. The germline CDR1 and CDR2 sequences are SGHRS and YFSETQ. The CDR3 sequence is CASRVLSDEQFF. The CDR3 nucleotides are TGCGCCAGCAGGGTTCTCAGCGATGAGCAGTTCTTC.